The next 24 T cell receptor beta chains were all read from a single sample in a study of cytotoxic CD8 clonotypes in ibrutinib-treated CLL. Clones were sequenced by immunoSEQ multiplex PCR, and TCRdb holds only the in-frame ones, with some missing. The sample has about 63,000 clones, approximately 75% seen once. The sample in question was PBMCs, obtained after 12 months of ibrutinib treatment. The receptor source for this set is a human donor with chronic lymphocytic leukemia.

This chain uses TRBV19 with TRBJ2-1; 12 bases fit TRBD2. The CDR3 contains 16 residues. The germline V gene has CDR1 LNHDA and CDR2 SQIVND (reference sequence). V trimming: 5 bases; J trimming: 10 bases; junction bases outside the gene matches: 12. CDR3 DNA: TGTGCCAGTAGTCGGCACCTAGCGGGAGGGCCGAGGGAGCAGTTCTTC. Its translation: CASSRHLAGGPREQFF.

The chain carries TRBV15 and TRBJ1-1; D is unresolved. V lost 1 base and J 4 bases, leaving 7 bases between the germline ends. CDR3 length: 13 amino acids. Germline CDR1 is LNHNV and CDR2 is YYDKDF (reference sequence). CDR3: CATSRVTATEAFF. Here the CDR3 DNA reads TGTGCCACCAGCAGAGTGACGGCCACTGAAGCTTTCTTT.

The gene calls are TRBV11-3 and TRBJ2-7; the D is unclear. There are 13 residues in the CDR3. Germline V gives CDR1 SGHNT, CDR2 YENEEA. The ends were cut back, 0 bases at V and 2 bases at J, with 5 bases in the middle. The CDR3 here is CASSLDPTYEQYF. The CDR3 coding sequence is TGTGCCAGCAGCTTAGATCCGACCTACGAGCAGTACTTC.

The chain is built from TRBV4-2 and TRBJ1-4; possibly TRBD1 for D (5 bases). Germline lookup yields CDR1 LGHNA and CDR2 YNFKEQ. This CDR3 region has 14 residues. Trimming took off 0 bases at V and 15 bases at J, with 17 bases between the two ends. The CDR3 region is CASSQERGWGGVFF. CDR3 DNA sequence: TGTGCCAGCAGCCAAGAACGAGGCTGGGGAGGGGTGTTTTTT.

The V gene is TRBV7-9, the J gene TRBJ2-1; 8 positions agree with TRBD2. Germline loops: CDR1 SEHNR, CDR2 FQNEAQ (reference sequence). The CDR3 totals 15 residues. V was clipped by 1 base and J by 1 base; unmatched bases: 0. CDR3: CASSLVAGSYNEQFF. The CDR3 DNA is TGTGCCAGCAGCTTAGTAGCGGGGTCCTACAATGAGCAGTTCTTC. The variable domain in full, with the rest retrieved from reference TRBV7-9 and TRBJ2-1, is DTGVSQNPRHKITKRGQNVTFRCDPISEHNRLYWYRQTLGQGPEFLTYFQNEAQLEKSRLLSDRFSAERPKGSFSTLEIQRTEQGDSAMYLCASSLVAGSYNEQFFGPGTRLTVL.

The chain combines TRBV20-1 with TRBJ2-5; the D is unclear. The length of the CDR3 is 10 residues. Germline V gives CDR1 DFQATT, CDR2 SNEGSKA (reference sequence). Trimming stripped 6 bases from V and 5 bases from J, with 7 bases between. CDR3 region: CSARQETQYF. The DNA of the CDR3 is TGCAGTGCCCGCCAGGAGACCCAGTACTTC.

The rearrangement uses TRBV28 and TRBJ1-1, with TRBD1 matching 7 bases. Germline V gene data show CDR1 as MDHEN and CDR2 as SYDVKM. Trimming removed 4 bases from V and 11 bases from J; junction bases left unmatched: 7. The length of the CDR3 is 12 residues. The CDR3 bases are TGTGCCAGCAGTTCGGCACAGGGGTCGGCTTTCTTT. This translates into CASSSAQGSAFF.

This clone was seen a few times. The V call is TRBV28, the J call TRBJ2-4; no clear D gene. The germline V gene encodes CDR1 MDHEN and CDR2 SYDVKM. The CDR3 is 12 amino acids. The V end lost 6 bases, the J end lost 14 bases, and 17 bases lay between the germline ends. CDR3 protein: CASSIISGFKYF. CDR3 coding DNA: TGTGCCAGCAGCATAATAAGTGGCTTTAAGTACTTC.

The chain joins TRBV6-5 to TRBJ2-1; 9 bases are shared with TRBD1. CDR1 is MNHEY, CDR2 SVGAGI, per germline. The length of the CDR3 is 14 residues. Trimming took 2 bases from V and 6 from J; bases not matched to a gene: 2. CDR3 in amino acids: CASSYLTGGNEQFF. The CDR3 DNA reads TGTGCCAGCAGTTACCTGACAGGGGGCAATGAGCAGTTCTTC.

The V call is TRBV7-9, the J call TRBJ2-3; maybe TRBD1 (5 bases). Germline V lookup: CDR1 SEHNR, CDR2 FQNEAQ (reference sequence). With 2 bases removed from V and 9 bases from J, the gap between germline ends came to 18 bases. The CDR3 is 15 amino acids. In nucleotides, the CDR3 is TGTGCCAGCAGCTTAAAGGGGCCAGGTGATAGAACGCAGTATTTT. As protein: CASSLKGPGDRTQYF.

This clone ranks as medium-sized. The rearrangement links TRBV19 to TRBJ2-1, with D unclear. The V and J ends lost 0 bases and 6 bases respectively, with 12 bases between them. CDR3 size: 15 residues. In germline, CDR1 is LNHDA, CDR2 SQIVND (reference sequence). CDR3 DNA: TGTGCCAGTAGTATAGATCCTGCGCCGTCCAATGAGCAGTTCTTC. Amino acids: CASSIDPAPSNEQFF. The full variable domain, completed using reference TRBV19 and TRBJ2-1, is DGGITQSPKYLFRKEGQNVTLSCEQNLNHDAMYWYRQDPGQGLRLIYYSQIVNDFQKGDIAEGYSVSREKKESFPLTVTSAQKNPTAFYLCASSIDPAPSNEQFFGPGTRLTVL.

The chain carries TRBV18 and TRBJ2-3, with 9 bases identical to TRBD2. The V and J ends lost 3 bases and 0 bases, in that order; junction bases with no gene match: 1. The germline gives CDR1 KGHSH, CDR2 LQKENI. The CDR3 covers 15 residues. The CDR3 coding sequence is TGTGCCAGCTCACCGACTAGCGGTAGCACAGATACGCAGTATTTT. Protein product: CASSPTSGSTDTQYF.

This clone was picked up many times. Germline and junction disagree at one end, which may indicate a read error. The same CDR3 also results from other DNA sequences found in this sample. The J gene is TRBJ2-7, the V gene TRBV5-1, with D unclear. Germline CDR1 is SGHRS and CDR2 is YFSETQ. The CDR3 loop spans 14 amino acids. The CDR3 nucleotides are TGTGCCAGCAGCCCTGGACCCGGAACCCCCGAGCAGTACTTC. It is translated as CASSPGPGTPEQYF.

The sample holds a few counts of this clone. V is TRBV2 and J is TRBJ1-5; TRBD1 aligns across 11 bases. The V gene's germline CDR1 is SNHLY and CDR2 FYNNEI. This CDR3 is built from 18 residues. Losses at the gene ends were 6 bases for V and 3 bases for J; bases not matched to a gene: 13. CDR3 amino acids: CASRGQGASSGNNQPQHF. The CDR3 nucleotides are TGTGCCAGCAGAGGACAGGGGGCCTCATCGGGAAACAATCAGCCCCAGCATTTT.

This clone occurred a few times. The rearrangement links TRBV4-2 to TRBJ1-2; no definite D call. The germline V and J ends were trimmed by 1 base and 0 bases, with 9 bases remaining between them. The CDR3 runs to 15 residues. Germline V gene lookup returns CDR1 LGHNA and CDR2 YNFKEQ. CDR3 loop: CASSQGQSANYGYTF. CDR3 sequence (DNA): TGTGCCAGCAGCCAAGGGCAGTCAGCTAACTATGGCTACACCTTC.

This chain joins TRBV30 and TRBJ2-6; TRBD2 matches 8 bases. The CDR3 length is 13 residues. Germline V lookup: CDR1 GTSNPN, CDR2 SVGIG (reference sequence). The CDR3: CAAGGSGANVLTF. The CDR3 DNA follows: TGTGCTGCGGGGGGCTCTGGGGCCAACGTCCTGACTTTC.

This clone was counted between two and nine times. The V and J genes are TRBV7-6 and TRBJ2-1, with D maybe TRBD2 (5 bases). Deletions cut 5 bases from V and 0 bases from J, with 11 bases between. Per the germline V gene, CDR1 is SGHVS and CDR2 is FNYEAQ. The CDR3 length is 15 residues. CDR3 amino acids: CASSARTGSYNEQFF. The DNA of the CDR3 is TGTGCCAGCAGCGCACGGACTGGCTCCTACAATGAGCAGTTCTTC.

This chain uses TRBV4-1 with TRBJ2-5, with TRBD2 identical over 7 bases. There are 17 residues in the CDR3. The V gene end was trimmed by 4 bases and the J gene end by 5 bases; junction bases not matched to a gene: 16. Per the germline V gene, CDR1 is MGHRA and CDR2 is YSYEKL. The CDR3: CASSRVGSGTTSETQYF. The CDR3 DNA is TGCGCCAGCAGCCGGGTAGGGTCGGGGACTACAAGCGAGACCCAGTACTTC.

The V gene is TRBV30, the J gene TRBJ1-2; no clear D gene. CDR1 and CDR2 (germline): GTSNPN, SVGIG (reference sequence). V shed 3 bases and J shed 6 bases, with 14 bases lying between them. The CDR3 consists of 13 residues. The CDR3 sequence is CAWSPLRTHGYTF. The CDR3 DNA is TGTGCCTGGAGCCCACTCCGTACGCATGGCTACACCTTC.

This clone was counted once. The V call is TRBV6-5, the J call TRBJ2-7, with 7 nucleotides matching TRBD2. Germline trimming cut 4 bases from V and 6 bases from J; bases unmatched to any gene: 12. This CDR3 has 15 amino acids. Germline CDR1 is MNHEY and CDR2 is SVGAGI. CDR3 in DNA: TGTGCCAGCAGTTCCGGGGCTAGCGGAGTTTCCGAGCAGTACTTC. It specifies CASSSGASGVSEQYF.

The gene calls are TRBV9 and TRBJ1-5; 7 nucleotides align to TRBD1. Germline V CDR1 and CDR2: SGDLS, YYNGEE. The CDR3 has 15 amino acids. V lost 3 bases and J lost 5; bases outside the gene matches: 8. The DNA of the CDR3 is TGTGCCAGCAGCGCGACAGGGTATCGTTATCAGCCCCAGCATTTT. It translates to CASSATGYRYQPQHF.

This clone was counted only a few times. The chain couples TRBV7-9 to TRBJ2-3; no clear D. V lost 3 bases and J lost 1, with 2 bases in between. Germline CDR1 reads SEHNR; CDR2 reads FQNEAQ (reference sequence). The CDR3 is made up of 12 amino acids. The CDR3 sequence is CASSFGTDTQYF. The CDR3 DNA reads TGTGCCAGCAGCTTCGGCACAGATACGCAGTATTTT.

The rearrangement joins TRBV4-3 to TRBJ2-2, with D maybe TRBD1 (5 bases). Germline V gives CDR1 LGHNA, CDR2 YSLEER. V lost 1 base and J 4 bases, leaving 16 bases between the germline ends. This CDR3 spans 17 amino acids. Here the CDR3 DNA reads TGCGCCAGCAGCCAAGGAGGTGGGGCGGACATCACCGGGGAGCTGTTTTTT. It translates to CASSQGGGADITGELFF.

The genes are TRBV5-5 and TRBJ1-1, with D hard to call. The CDR3 spans 12 residues. V lost 2 bases and J 0 bases, leaving 2 bases between the germline ends. CDR1 is SGHKS and CDR2 is YYEKEE in the germline V gene (reference sequence). The CDR3 here is CASSLLNTEAFF. DNA for the CDR3: TGTGCCAGCAGCTTATTGAACACTGAAGCTTTCTTT.